This T cell receptor beta chain was captured in a study of T-cell memory formation after mild COVID-19. Study outcomes and limitations: There was a balanced CD4/CD8 profile in clones contracting day 15 to 85, and later expanders leaned CD4+. CD4+ contracting clones lay mainly in CM and EM, CD8+ ones in EMRA.

This clonotype was detected a few times. Its antigen is as yet unknown. TCRdb re-derived calls from the 5' RACE reads in MiXCR, one entry per CDR3 protein. This sample yields approximately 580,000 distinct CDR3 sequences, of which roughly 22% are seen a single time; approximately 12% belongs to the top ten. This CDR3 region has 15 residues. J gave up 8 bases and V 4 bases, and 10 bases lay outside the gene matches. CDR1 and CDR2 from the germline V gene are SGHAT and FQNNGV. The chain has TRBV11-2 and TRBJ2-4; the match to TRBD1 covers 8 bases. The TCR was taken from an adult woman who had mild COVID-19 (a few samples of this study predate the infection). Cell type and time point are not known. The sample comprised PBMCs or a T cell subset sorted from them (not recorded which). The CDR3 spells CASSSIRGLVDIQYF. DNA of the CDR3: TGTGCCAGCAGCTCAATCAGGGGGCTCGTAGACATTCAGTACTTC. The whole variable domain, filled in from reference TRBV11-2 and TRBJ2-4, reads EAGVAQSPRYKIIEKRQSVAFWCNPISGHATLYWYQQILGQGPKLLIQFQNNGVVDDSQLPKDRFSAERLKGVDSTLKIQPAKLEDSAVYLCASSSIRGLVDIQYFGAGTRLSVL.